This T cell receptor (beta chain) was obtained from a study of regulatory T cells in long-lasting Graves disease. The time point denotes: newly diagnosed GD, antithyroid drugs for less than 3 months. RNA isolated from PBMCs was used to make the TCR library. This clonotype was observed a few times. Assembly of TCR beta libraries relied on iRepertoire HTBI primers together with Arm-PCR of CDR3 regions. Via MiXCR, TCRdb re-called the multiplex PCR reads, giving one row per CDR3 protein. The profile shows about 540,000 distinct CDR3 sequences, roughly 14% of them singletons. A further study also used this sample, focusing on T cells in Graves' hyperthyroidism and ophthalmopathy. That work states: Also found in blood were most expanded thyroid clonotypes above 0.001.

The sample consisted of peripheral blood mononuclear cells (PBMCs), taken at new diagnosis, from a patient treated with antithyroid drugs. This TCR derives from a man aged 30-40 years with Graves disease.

CDR3 sequence: CASSYEGVYGYTF. Here the CDR3 DNA reads TGTGCCAGCAGTTACGAAGGGGTCTATGGCTACACCTTC. The chain carries TRBV6-5 and TRBJ1-2; D might be TRBD1 (5 bases). The ends were cut back, 2 bases at V and 4 bases at J, with 8 bases in the middle. Germline assignment: CDR1 MNHEY and CDR2 SVGAGI. The CDR3 length is 13 residues.